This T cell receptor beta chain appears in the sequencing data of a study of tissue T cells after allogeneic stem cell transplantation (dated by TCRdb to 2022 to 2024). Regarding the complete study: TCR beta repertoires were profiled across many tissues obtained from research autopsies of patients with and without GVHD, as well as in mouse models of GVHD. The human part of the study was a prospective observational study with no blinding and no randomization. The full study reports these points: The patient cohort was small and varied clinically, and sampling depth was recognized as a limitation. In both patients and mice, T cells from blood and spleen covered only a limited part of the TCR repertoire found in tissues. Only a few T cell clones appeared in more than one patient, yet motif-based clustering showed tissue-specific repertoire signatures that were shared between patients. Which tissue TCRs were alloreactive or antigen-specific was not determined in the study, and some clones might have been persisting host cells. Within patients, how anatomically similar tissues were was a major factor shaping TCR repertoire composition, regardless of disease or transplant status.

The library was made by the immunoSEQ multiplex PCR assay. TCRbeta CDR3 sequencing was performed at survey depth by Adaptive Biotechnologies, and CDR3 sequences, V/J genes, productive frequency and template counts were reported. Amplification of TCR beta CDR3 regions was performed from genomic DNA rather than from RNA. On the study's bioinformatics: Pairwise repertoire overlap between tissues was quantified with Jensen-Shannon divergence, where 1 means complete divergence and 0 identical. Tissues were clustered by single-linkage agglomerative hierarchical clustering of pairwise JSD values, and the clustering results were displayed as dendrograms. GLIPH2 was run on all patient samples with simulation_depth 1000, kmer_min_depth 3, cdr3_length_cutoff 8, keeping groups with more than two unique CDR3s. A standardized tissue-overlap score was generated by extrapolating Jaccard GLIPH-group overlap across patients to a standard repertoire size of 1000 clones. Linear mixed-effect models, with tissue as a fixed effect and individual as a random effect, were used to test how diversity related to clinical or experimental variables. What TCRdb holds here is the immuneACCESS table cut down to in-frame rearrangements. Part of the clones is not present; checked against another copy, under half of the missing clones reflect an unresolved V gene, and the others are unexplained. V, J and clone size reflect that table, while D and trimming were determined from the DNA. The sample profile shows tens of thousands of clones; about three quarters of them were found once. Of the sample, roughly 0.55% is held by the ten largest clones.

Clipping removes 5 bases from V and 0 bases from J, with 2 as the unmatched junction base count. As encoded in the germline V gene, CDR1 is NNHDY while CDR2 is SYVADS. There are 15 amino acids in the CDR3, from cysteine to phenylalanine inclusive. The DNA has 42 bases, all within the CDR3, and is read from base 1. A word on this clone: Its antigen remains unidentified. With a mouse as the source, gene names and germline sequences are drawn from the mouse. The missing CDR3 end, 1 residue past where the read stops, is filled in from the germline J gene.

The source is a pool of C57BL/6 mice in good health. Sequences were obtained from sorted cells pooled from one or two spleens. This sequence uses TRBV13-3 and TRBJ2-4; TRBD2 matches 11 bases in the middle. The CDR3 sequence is CASRDWGASQNTLYF. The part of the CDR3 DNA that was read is TGTGCCAGCAGGGACTGGGGGGCGAGTCAAAACACCTTGTAC.